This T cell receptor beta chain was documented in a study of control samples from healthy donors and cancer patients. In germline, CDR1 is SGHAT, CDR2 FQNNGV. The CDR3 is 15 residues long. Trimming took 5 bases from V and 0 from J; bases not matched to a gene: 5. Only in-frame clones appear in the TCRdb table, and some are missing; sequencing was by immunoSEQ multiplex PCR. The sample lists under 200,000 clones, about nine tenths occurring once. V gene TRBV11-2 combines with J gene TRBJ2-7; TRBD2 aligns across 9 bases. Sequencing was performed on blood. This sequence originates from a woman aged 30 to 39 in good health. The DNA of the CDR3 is TGTGCCAGCAGCAGTAGCGGGGGCCCCTCCTACGAGCAGTACTTC. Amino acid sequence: CASSSSGGPSYEQYF.